This T cell receptor (beta chain) was profiled in a study of blood T cell repertoires in COVID-19. Study-level background: Collection of acute and convalescent COVID-19 samples took place in the United States, Italy and Spain. PBMCs, B-cell-depleted T cells, or T cells provided the cDNA or gDNA that made up the material.

The length of the CDR3 is 16 residues. V lost 3 bases and J lost 5, with 18 bases in between. Germline CDR1 and CDR2: SGHTA and FQGNSA. Participants were aged roughly 18 to 90 years, lived in 24 US areas, and enrolled virtually. In the authors' workflow: Amplification from reference gene primers served as the basis for estimated nucleated cell counts. Sequencing was performed with immunoSEQ multiplex PCR; in TCRdb, only in-frame clones are kept and a portion is missing. Clonal size and the V and J genes are those of that table, whereas D and trimming came from the DNA. The data hold roughly 150,000 clones, with 80% to 85% observed a single time. The table lists this clone with a few counts.

This rearrangement joins TRBV7-2 to TRBJ2-3; a possible D gene is TRBD2 (7 bases). Sequenced: PBMCs or T cells enriched from blood (not recorded which). The clonotype originates from a man between 65 and 79 years old who had been exposed to COVID-19. CDR3 in amino acids: CASSFLSGGRQDTQYF. Here the CDR3 DNA reads TGTGCCAGCAGCTTCCTCTCGGGGGGCCGTCAAGATACGCAGTATTTT.